Presented here are 22 T cell receptor beta chains from one specimen sequenced in a study of blood T cells in healthy people across ages. Then a second PCR, running roughly 7 to 11 cycles, was carried out with a sample-barcoded 5' primer and a J-beta primer mix. Using its own MiXCR run on the 5' RACE reads, TCRdb lists one record per CDR3 protein. This sample has 1.5 million to 2 million distinct CDR3 sequences; around 40% occur once, and the top ten carry 23%. The specimen was blood. These receptors came from a human donor in good health.

This chain's CDR3 is CASSFGRGGVYEQYF. In nucleotides, the CDR3 is TGCGCCAGCAGCTTTGGGCGGGGGGGAGTCTACGAGCAGTACTTC. The chain employs TRBV5-1 and TRBJ2-7; 9 nucleotides agree with TRBD2. The germline CDR1 and CDR2 sequences are SGHRS and YFSETQ. The CDR3 loop spans 15 amino acids. The V and J ends lost 2 bases and 3 bases, in that order; junction bases with no gene match: 6.

This clonotype was seen a few times. V gene TRBV20-1 combines with J gene TRBJ2-3; TRBD1 agrees at 9 bases. The CDR3 totals 13 residues. The V segment lost 6 bases and the J segment 4 bases; nucleotides outside the gene matches: 5. CDR1 and CDR2 from the germline V gene are DFQATT and SNEGSKA (reference sequence). The CDR3 sequence: CSAHRGQSDTQYF. In nucleotides, the CDR3 is TGCAGTGCGCACAGGGGGCAGTCAGATACGCAGTATTTT.

A remark on this clonotype: The junction departs from the called germline gene at one end, perhaps through a read error. The chain is built from TRBV4-2 and TRBJ2-3, with D unresolved. CDR1 is LGHNA and CDR2 is YNFKEQ in the germline V gene. This CDR3 has 15 amino acids. CDR3 residues: CASRQRPFSTDTQYF. The DNA of the CDR3 is TGTGCCAGCCGCCAAAGGCCCTTTAGCACAGATACGCAGTATTTT.

This clonotype was observed a handful of times. The chain uses TRBV11-1 and TRBJ2-1, with no clear D. This CDR3 has 13 amino acids. Germline V gene data show CDR1 as SGHAT and CDR2 as FQDESV (reference sequence). V lost 3 bases and J 3 bases, leaving 6 bases between the germline ends. Written as DNA, the CDR3 is TGTGCCAGCAGCTTTGCTAACTACAATGAGCAGTTCTTC. It codes for CASSFANYNEQFF. The whole variable domain, remainder taken from reference TRBV11-1 and TRBJ2-1, is EAEVAQSPRYKITEKSQAVAFWCDPISGHATLYWYRQILGQGPELLVQFQDESVVDDSQLPKDRFSAERLKGVDSTLKIQPAELGDSAMYLCASSFANYNEQFFGPGTRLTVL.

This chain uses TRBV20-1 with TRBJ2-7, with TRBD1 matching over 7 bases. This CDR3 is 13 amino acids long. Germline CDR1 DFQATT, CDR2 SNEGSKA (reference sequence). V dropped 6 bases and J dropped 4; count of bases not matched to a gene: 9. The DNA of the CDR3 is TGCAGTGCCCCGACAGGGTGGTGGTACGAGCAGTACTTC. It is translated as CSAPTGWWYEQYF.

J is TRBJ2-5 and V is TRBV4-3, with 9 positions matching TRBD2. The germline CDR1 and CDR2 sequences are LGHNA and YSLEER. This CDR3 region has 17 residues. V lost 1 base, J lost 4 bases, and 10 bases stayed unmatched. CDR3 residues: CASSQGPSGASGETQYF. The CDR3 DNA reads as TGCGCCAGCAGCCAAGGTCCTAGCGGGGCCTCGGGAGAGACCCAGTACTTC.

This chain links TRBV9 with TRBJ1-6; D is undetermined. Per the germline V gene, CDR1 is SGDLS and CDR2 is YYNGEE. Trimming cost V 0 bases and J 10 bases, with 14 bases left between them. CDR3 length equals 15 residues. CDR3 sequence (DNA): TGTGCCAGCAGCGTAGTTGAGGGTGGAGGATCACCCCTCCACTTT. The encoded protein is CASSVVEGGGSPLHF. The complete variable domain, with remaining parts taken from reference TRBV9 and TRBJ1-6, reads DSGVTQTPKHLITATGQRVTLRCSPRSGDLSVYWYQQSLDQGLQFLIQYYNGEERAKGNILERFSAQQFPDLHSELNLSSLELGDSALYFCASSVVEGGGSPLHFGNGTRLTVT.

The chain couples TRBV20-1 to TRBJ1-1, with TRBD1 matching over 9 bases. V shed 5 bases and J 1 base; nucleotides not matched to a gene: 2. Germline values: CDR1 DFQATT, CDR2 SNEGSKA (reference sequence). The CDR3 is 13 residues long. CDR3 DNA: TGCAGTGCTGTACAGGGGGCGAACACTGAAGCTTTCTTT. Translation: CSAVQGANTEAFF.

The genes are TRBV13 and TRBJ1-2, with D uncertain. This CDR3 region has 14 residues. Germline V gene sequence: CDR1 PRHDT, CDR2 FYEKMQ (reference sequence). The V gene lost 0 bases and the J gene lost 8 bases, with 13 bases spanning the gap. The CDR3 loop reads CASSLGASILGYTF. CDR3 DNA sequence: TGTGCCAGCAGCTTAGGTGCCAGCATTTTAGGCTACACCTTC.

This chain uses TRBV10-3 with TRBJ1-1; D is uncertain. The V and J ends lost 2 bases and 3 bases respectively, with 13 bases between them. There are 15 residues in the CDR3. CDR1 is ENHRY, CDR2 SYGVKD, per germline. The CDR3 region has the DNA TGTGCCATCAGTGAGACCCGGTGGAAGGACACTGAAGCTTTCTTT. Its protein is CAISETRWKDTEAFF.

The rearrangement uses TRBV10-3 and TRBJ2-7, with D uncertain. The end of the DNA fits TRBJ2-5 better, so the J call may be wrong. CDR1 is ENHRY, CDR2 SYGVKD, per germline. There are 12 residues in the CDR3. The CDR3 region has the DNA TGTGCCATCAGTGATTCATCCGAGACCCAGTACTTC. This encodes CAISDSSETQYF.

This chain uses TRBV7-2 with TRBJ2-3; D ambiguous. V was pared by 1 base and J by 6 bases, with 14 bases between. Germline V lookup: CDR1 SGHTA, CDR2 FQGNSA. CDR3 length: 15 residues. This CDR3 is CASSLVGSEADTQYF. In nucleotides, the CDR3 is TGTGCCAGCAGCTTAGTGGGGTCTGAGGCGGATACGCAGTATTTT.

This sequence joins TRBV28 and TRBJ1-4; no clear D gene. Trimming removed 6 bases at V and 0 bases at J, with 11 bases between. The CDR3 is 15 residues long. CDR1 is MDHEN and CDR2 is SYDVKM in the germline V gene. Written as DNA, the CDR3 is TGTGCCAGCAGCCCTCTACGCCCAACTAATGAAAAACTGTTTTTT. Encoded protein: CASSPLRPTNEKLFF.

The chain couples TRBV12-3 or TRBV12-4 to TRBJ2-1; D gene ambiguous. Between the trimmed V and J ends, which lost 2 bases and 8 bases, there was a span of 13 bases. This CDR3 has 14 amino acids. CDR3 in DNA: TGTGCCAGCAGTTTAACAGTCTCTTGGCATGAGCAGTTCTTC. Residues: CASSLTVSWHEQFF.

About this clonotype itself: A junction end diverges from the germline sequence, so it may reflect a read error. The chain couples TRBV11-2 to TRBJ1-2; D is uncertain. CDR1 is SGHAT and CDR2 is FQNNGV in the germline V gene. This CDR3 has 15 residues. The CDR3 is CASSPWTDYFYGHTF. CDR3 sequence (DNA): TGTGCCAGCAGCCCCTGGACTGACTATTTCTATGGCCACACCTTC.

The sample holds many counts of this clonotype. The rearrangement uses TRBV9 and TRBJ1-2; D is unclear. Germline assignment: CDR1 SGDLS and CDR2 YYNGEE. V was trimmed by 4 bases and J by 8 bases, leaving 12 bases between them. CDR3 length equals 12 residues. CDR3 sequence: CASSSEGYGYTF. CDR3 DNA: TGTGCCAGCAGCTCTGAGGGCTACGGCTACACCTTC. The complete variable domain, with remaining parts taken from reference TRBV9 and TRBJ1-2, reads DSGVTQTPKHLITATGQRVTLRCSPRSGDLSVYWYQQSLDQGLQFLIQYYNGEERAKGNILERFSAQQFPDLHSELNLSSLELGDSALYFCASSSEGYGYTFGSGTRLTVV.

The CDR3 DNA reads TGTGCCAGCAGTTACTCTCGGGGTATAGGGCCAGAGACCCAGTACTTC. As protein: CASSYSRGIGPETQYF. The chain recombines TRBV6-2 or TRBV6-3 with TRBJ2-5; TRBD2 might be the D (5 bases). V was trimmed by 0 bases and J by 4 bases, leaving 15 bases between them. CDR1 is MNHEY and CDR2 is SVGEGT in the germline V gene. The CDR3 length is 16 residues.

This clonotype was observed a handful of times. The chain employs TRBV4-3 and TRBJ2-1, with D perhaps TRBD2 (6 bases). V shed 0 bases and J shed 3 bases, with 9 bases lying between them. CDR3 length: 15 residues. Germline assignment: CDR1 LGHNA and CDR2 YSLEER. The CDR3 nucleotides are TGCGCCAGCAGCCAAGACACGGGAGACTACAATGAGCAGTTCTTC. Protein: CASSQDTGDYNEQFF.

V gene TRBV20-1 combines with J gene TRBJ1-1; D possibly corresponds to TRBD1 (5 bases). The germline V and J ends were trimmed by 4 bases and 1 base, with 7 bases remaining between them. The germline V gene has CDR1 DFQATT and CDR2 SNEGSKA (reference sequence). The CDR3 spans 12 residues. The CDR3 loop is CSATGENTEAFF. In DNA, the CDR3 is TGCAGTGCTACGGGGGAGAACACTGAAGCTTTCTTT.

The chain combines TRBV5-6 with TRBJ1-2; TRBD1 agrees at 10 bases. The germline V gene encodes CDR1 SGHDT and CDR2 YYEEEE. J gave up 4 bases and V 5 bases, and 5 bases lay outside the gene matches. This CDR3 comprises 14 residues. CDR3 nucleotides: TGTGCCAGCAGTTGGGACAGGGGATCCTATGGCTACACCTTC. Protein sequence: CASSWDRGSYGYTF. Looking up the rest from reference TRBV5-6 and TRBJ1-2 gives the full variable domain: DAGVTQSPTHLIKTRGQQVTLRCSPKSGHDTVSWYQQALGQGPQFIFQYYEEEERQRGNFPDRFSGHQFPNYSSELNVNALLLGDSALYLCASSWDRGSYGYTFGSGTRLTVV.

This clonotype was counted between two and nine times. V gene TRBV11-2 combines with J gene TRBJ1-2; 8 bases are a match to TRBD1. Germline V lookup: CDR1 SGHAT, CDR2 FQNNGV. This CDR3 has 18 amino acids. V shed 2 bases and J 3 bases; nucleotides not matched to a gene: 14. In DNA, the CDR3 is TGTGCCAGCAGCTTAATTCGCGACAGGGGACAAACCCACTATGGCTACACCTTC. This codes for CASSLIRDRGQTHYGYTF.

With regard to this clonotype: Germline and junction disagree at one end, which may indicate a read error. This rearrangement joins TRBV7-2 to TRBJ2-1, with unresolved D. CDR1 SGHTA and CDR2 FQGNSA come from the germline V gene. This CDR3 comprises 16 residues. CDR3 residues: CACSALAPPRYDEQFF. CDR3 DNA sequence: TGTGCCTGCAGCGCACTGGCCCCTCCCCGGTACGATGAGCAGTTCTTC.